The rows below give T cell receptor beta chains drawn from one sample of a study of cytomegalovirus exposure and HLA in healthy donors. Data came from immunoSEQ multiplex PCR; TCRdb stores just in-frame clones and leaves some out. Of approximately 130,000 clones listed, approximately 85% are singletons. The sequencing input was PBMCs. The receptors originated from a woman in her twenties or thirties in good health and CMV-seropositive. CDR3s include the opening cysteine and the closing phenylalanine or tryptophan. Fields, in order: CDR3 protein, CDR3 DNA, clone size, D gene, V gene, J gene. D genes are given only for firm matches. The size field is filled for only some rows; it gives once, few, many or a size class.

CDR3 protein: CASSIWTGGNNEQFF; CDR3 DNA: TGTGCCAGTAGTATATGGACAGGGGGAAACAATGAGCAGTTCTTC; clone size: .; D gene: TRBD1; V gene: TRBV19; J gene: TRBJ2-1
CDR3 protein: CASSEAGVYEQYF; CDR3 DNA: TGTGCCAGCAGTGAGGCAGGGGTCTACGAGCAGTACTTC; clone size: .; D gene: .; V gene: TRBV6-1; J gene: TRBJ2-7
CDR3 protein: CASSPQVGERGTDTQYF; CDR3 DNA: TGTGCCAGCAGTCCACAGGTCGGAGAGCGCGGCACAGATACGCAGTATTTT; clone size: few; D gene: .; V gene: TRBV6-4; J gene: TRBJ2-3
CDR3 protein: CASSFPPLAGGSYEQYF; CDR3 DNA: TGTGCCAGCAGTTTTCCCCCCTTAGCGGGAGGGTCCTACGAGCAGTACTTC; clone size: .; D gene: TRBD2; V gene: TRBV28; J gene: TRBJ2-7
CDR3 protein: CASSWGTENTGELFF; CDR3 DNA: TGTGCCAGCAGTTGGGGGACAGAGAACACCGGGGAGCTGTTTTTT; clone size: .; D gene: TRBD1; V gene: TRBV6-5; J gene: TRBJ2-2
CDR3 protein: CASSSRGGKGTEAFF; CDR3 DNA: TGTGCCAGCAGCTCGCGGGGGGGGAAAGGCACTGAAGCTTTCTTT; clone size: .; D gene: .; V gene: TRBV7-6; J gene: TRBJ1-1
CDR3 protein: CASSLGQSYEQYF; CDR3 DNA: TGCGCCAGCAGCTTGGGACAGTCCTACGAGCAGTACTTC; clone size: once; D gene: .; V gene: TRBV5-1; J gene: TRBJ2-7
CDR3 protein: CASSRGDGNTIYF; CDR3 DNA: TGTGCCAGTTCACGAGGAGACGGAAACACCATATATTTT; clone size: once; D gene: .; V gene: TRBV19; J gene: TRBJ1-3
CDR3 protein: CASSKVGARTEAFF; CDR3 DNA: TGTGCCAGCAGTAAAGTGGGGGCGCGAACTGAAGCTTTCTTT; clone size: .; D gene: .; V gene: TRBV2; J gene: TRBJ1-1
CDR3 protein: CASSFGSEQFF; CDR3 DNA: TGTGCCAGCAGCTTTGGCTCCGAGCAGTTCTTC; clone size: once; D gene: .; V gene: TRBV5-4; J gene: TRBJ2-1
CDR3 protein: CASSVRGRPLTYEQYF; CDR3 DNA: TGTGCCAGCAGCGTCCGAGGAAGGCCTTTAACCTACGAGCAGTACTTC; clone size: .; D gene: .; V gene: TRBV21-1; J gene: TRBJ2-7
CDR3 protein: CASSGQLNYGYTF; CDR3 DNA: TGTGCCAGCAGCGGGCAGTTGAACTATGGCTACACCTTC; clone size: .; D gene: .; V gene: TRBV14; J gene: TRBJ1-2
CDR3 protein: CASSLEVGTEAFF; CDR3 DNA: TGTGCCAGCAGCTTAGAAGTCGGGACTGAAGCTTTCTTT; clone size: .; D gene: .; V gene: TRBV11-3; J gene: TRBJ1-1
CDR3 protein: CASSPGSELNEKLFF; CDR3 DNA: TGTGCCAGCAGCCCGGGTTCAGAACTTAATGAAAAACTGTTTTTT; clone size: .; D gene: .; V gene: TRBV5-4; J gene: TRBJ1-4
CDR3 protein: CASSPPIGTSGSYEQYF; CDR3 DNA: TGTGCCAGCAGCCCCCCAATCGGGACTAGCGGCTCCTACGAGCAGTACTTC; clone size: once; D gene: TRBD2; V gene: TRBV2; J gene: TRBJ2-7
CDR3 protein: CAISDKEAEAFF; CDR3 DNA: TGTGCCATCAGTGACAAGGAGGCTGAAGCTTTCTTT; clone size: .; D gene: .; V gene: TRBV10-3; J gene: TRBJ1-1
CDR3 protein: CARSSPARTGGNGYTF; CDR3 DNA: TGTGCCAGAAGCTCGCCTGCTAGGACAGGGGGAAATGGCTACACCTTC; clone size: .; D gene: TRBD1; V gene: TRBV5-3; J gene: TRBJ1-2
CDR3 protein: CASSLGPGGSGRAHGYF; CDR3 DNA: TGTGCCAGCAGCTTGGGGCCGGGAGGGAGCGGGAGGGCCCACGGGTACTTC; clone size: .; D gene: TRBD2; V gene: TRBV5-6; J gene: TRBJ2-7
CDR3 protein: CASSLLARQSGTEAFF; CDR3 DNA: TGTGCCAGCAGTTTATTGGCCAGGCAGTCCGGCACTGAAGCTTTCTTT; clone size: .; D gene: .; V gene: TRBV27; J gene: TRBJ1-1
CDR3 protein: CASSLRVGAGELFF; CDR3 DNA: TGTGCCAGCAGCTTGCGTGTGGGCGCCGGGGAGCTGTTTTTT; clone size: .; D gene: .; V gene: TRBV11-1; J gene: TRBJ2-2
CDR3 protein: CASSIEDTGGDEQYF; CDR3 DNA: TGTGCCAGTAGTATAGAAGACACCGGAGGGGACGAGCAGTACTTC; clone size: .; D gene: .; V gene: TRBV19; J gene: TRBJ2-7
CDR3 protein: CASSSRDSLSGNTIYF; CDR3 DNA: TGTGCCAGCAGCAGCCGGGACAGCCTCTCTGGAAACACCATATATTTT; clone size: few; D gene: TRBD1; V gene: TRBV4-2; J gene: TRBJ1-3
CDR3 protein: CASSEEGQGNYGYTF; CDR3 DNA: TGTGCCAGCAGTGAGGAAGGACAGGGGAACTATGGCTACACCTTC; clone size: .; D gene: TRBD1; V gene: TRBV2; J gene: TRBJ1-2
CDR3 protein: CARRPDSTSGNTIYF; CDR3 DNA: TGTGCCAGACGTCCGGACAGCACATCTGGAAACACCATATATTTT; clone size: .; D gene: .; V gene: TRBV6-5; J gene: TRBJ1-3
CDR3 protein: CASSLVTGTTGEQFF; CDR3 DNA: TGCGCCAGCAGCCTCGTCACCGGGACAACGGGTGAGCAGTTCTTC; clone size: .; D gene: .; V gene: TRBV5-1; J gene: TRBJ2-1
CDR3 protein: CASSENWDRVYGYTF; CDR3 DNA: TGTGCCAGCAGTGAAAACTGGGACAGGGTCTATGGCTACACCTTC; clone size: .; D gene: TRBD1; V gene: TRBV6-1; J gene: TRBJ1-2
CDR3 protein: CASSEQKNTEAFF; CDR3 DNA: TGTGCCAGCAGTGAACAGAAGAACACTGAAGCTTTCTTT; clone size: .; D gene: .; V gene: TRBV6-4; J gene: TRBJ1-1
CDR3 protein: CASSLVSYNEQFF; CDR3 DNA: TGTGCCAGCAGCTTAGTATCCTACAATGAGCAGTTCTTC; clone size: .; D gene: .; V gene: TRBV13; J gene: TRBJ2-1
CDR3 protein: CASSLSGHSYEQYF; CDR3 DNA: TGTGCCAGCAGTTTATCGGGACACTCCTACGAGCAGTACTTC; clone size: .; D gene: .; V gene: TRBV28; J gene: TRBJ2-7
CDR3 protein: CASSEARLEKLFF; CDR3 DNA: TGTGCCAGCTCCGAGGCACGGCTTGAAAAACTGTTTTTT; clone size: .; D gene: .; V gene: TRBV2; J gene: TRBJ1-4
CDR3 protein: CASSGRDYHSYNEQFF; CDR3 DNA: TGTGCCAGCAGTGGGAGGGACTACCACTCCTACAATGAGCAGTTCTTC; clone size: .; D gene: TRBD2; V gene: TRBV2; J gene: TRBJ2-1
CDR3 protein: CASGSWSYEQYF; CDR3 DNA: TGTGCCAGCGGCTCATGGTCCTACGAGCAGTACTTC; clone size: .; D gene: .; V gene: TRBV6-5; J gene: TRBJ2-7
CDR3 protein: CASSKRNYGYTF; CDR3 DNA: TGTGCCAGCAGCAAGAGGAACTATGGCTACACCTTC; clone size: .; D gene: .; V gene: TRBV5-8; J gene: TRBJ1-2
CDR3 protein: CASSGGRGPESTETQYF; CDR3 DNA: TGCGCCAGCAGCGGCGGTAGGGGGCCAGAGAGTACGGAGACCCAGTACTTC; clone size: .; D gene: TRBD1; V gene: TRBV5-1; J gene: TRBJ2-5
CDR3 protein: CASSLGQAAYEQYF; CDR3 DNA: TGTGCCAGCAGCTTGGGACAGGCCGCCTACGAGCAGTACTTC; clone size: .; D gene: TRBD1; V gene: TRBV7-9; J gene: TRBJ2-7
CDR3 protein: CASSHPPAGASGNTIYF; CDR3 DNA: TGTGCCAGCAGCCACCCACCGGCGGGCGCCTCTGGAAACACCATATATTTT; clone size: .; D gene: .; V gene: TRBV4-2; J gene: TRBJ1-3
CDR3 protein: CASSTGVGEKLFF; CDR3 DNA: TGTGCCAGCAGTACAGGGGTGGGGGAAAAACTGTTTTTT; clone size: .; D gene: TRBD1; V gene: TRBV7-9; J gene: TRBJ1-4
CDR3 protein: CASNSGTGELFF; CDR3 DNA: TGTGCCAGCAATTCGGGCACCGGGGAGCTGTTTTTT; clone size: .; D gene: .; V gene: TRBV2; J gene: TRBJ2-2
CDR3 protein: CASSPTGQGAREQYF; CDR3 DNA: TGTGCCAGCTCTCCCACAGGACAGGGGGCAAGGGAGCAGTACTTC; clone size: .; D gene: TRBD1; V gene: TRBV18; J gene: TRBJ2-7
CDR3 protein: CASSLEAGPISPLHF; CDR3 DNA: TGTGCCAGCAGCTTGGAAGCGGGTCCCATTTCACCCCTCCACTTT; clone size: .; D gene: .; V gene: TRBV5-4; J gene: TRBJ1-6
CDR3 protein: CASPTPNYGYTF; CDR3 DNA: TGTGCCAGCCCCACACCGAACTATGGCTACACCTTC; clone size: .; D gene: .; V gene: TRBV2; J gene: TRBJ1-2
CDR3 protein: CASGLTGMNTEAFF; CDR3 DNA: TGTGCCAGCGGGCTGACAGGGATGAACACTGAAGCTTTCTTT; clone size: .; D gene: TRBD1; V gene: TRBV6-5; J gene: TRBJ1-1
CDR3 protein: CASNGGGAQPQHF; CDR3 DNA: TGTGCCAGTAACGGCGGTGGGGCTCAGCCCCAGCATTTT; clone size: few; D gene: .; V gene: TRBV19; J gene: TRBJ1-5
CDR3 protein: CASRVDRGDNQPQHF; CDR3 DNA: TGTGCCAGCAGGGTGGACAGGGGGGACAATCAGCCCCAGCATTTT; clone size: .; D gene: TRBD1; V gene: TRBV2; J gene: TRBJ1-5
CDR3 protein: CASSPLATTNEQFF; CDR3 DNA: TGTGCCAGCAGCCCCCTCGCGACTACTAATGAGCAGTTCTTC; clone size: .; D gene: .; V gene: TRBV4-2; J gene: TRBJ2-1
CDR3 protein: CASSSGTAYEQYF; CDR3 DNA: TGTGCCAGCAGCTCGGGGACAGCCTACGAGCAGTACTTC; clone size: once; D gene: TRBD1; V gene: TRBV5-6; J gene: TRBJ2-7
CDR3 protein: CASSPTGSGANVPTF; CDR3 DNA: TGCGCCAGCAGTCCGACGGGCTCTGGGGCCAACGTCCCGACTTTC; clone size: .; D gene: .; V gene: TRBV5-1; J gene: TRBJ2-6
CDR3 protein: CASSLDRENEKLFF; CDR3 DNA: TGTGCCAGCAGCCTGGACAGGGAAAATGAAAAACTGTTTTTT; clone size: .; D gene: TRBD1; V gene: TRBV5-4; J gene: TRBJ1-4
CDR3 protein: CASSSAGTSPYNEQFF; CDR3 DNA: TGTGCCAGCAGCTCAGCCGGGACTAGCCCATACAATGAGCAGTTCTTC; clone size: .; D gene: TRBD2; V gene: TRBV13; J gene: TRBJ2-1
CDR3 protein: CASSSNRPEKLFF; CDR3 DNA: TGTGCCAGCAGCTCTAACAGGCCCGAAAAACTGTTTTTT; clone size: .; D gene: .; V gene: TRBV6-6; J gene: TRBJ1-4
CDR3 protein: CASSLGLLTEAFF; CDR3 DNA: TGCGCCAGCAGCTTGGGACTACTCACTGAAGCTTTCTTT; clone size: .; D gene: .; V gene: TRBV5-1; J gene: TRBJ1-1
CDR3 protein: CASNRGDTEAFF; CDR3 DNA: TGTGCCAGCAACCGGGGTGACACTGAAGCTTTCTTT; clone size: .; D gene: .; V gene: TRBV6-5; J gene: TRBJ1-1
CDR3 protein: CASSRDSSNRPQHF; CDR3 DNA: TGTGCCAGCAGCCGGGACAGTAGCAATCGGCCCCAGCATTTT; clone size: once; D gene: TRBD1; V gene: TRBV6-1; J gene: TRBJ1-5
CDR3 protein: CASSVASSETQYF; CDR3 DNA: TGTGCCAGCAGCGTAGCTAGCAGCGAGACCCAGTACTTC; clone size: .; D gene: .; V gene: TRBV9; J gene: TRBJ2-5
CDR3 protein: CASAFGLPGEKLFF; CDR3 DNA: TGTGCCAGCGCCTTTGGTCTCCCGGGGGAAAAACTGTTTTTT; clone size: .; D gene: .; V gene: TRBV6-6; J gene: TRBJ1-4